This T cell receptor beta chain was retrieved from a study of blood T cells in healthy people across ages (dated by TCRdb to the mid-2010s). Background on the whole study: Template switching captured roughly one uniquely barcoded TCR beta cDNA molecule per two T cells in model experiments. The study measured age-related changes in TCR beta repertoire diversity using deep sequencing normalized with unique cDNA molecular identifiers. Donors were grouped into four age groups: young (average 16 years), middle-aged (39), aged (62) and long-lived (approximately 82). Donors of different ages were randomly distributed across sequencing lanes to avoid experimental bias. Using the same blood draw, the study looked at two additional independent replicas of 1 million unique cDNA reads for two donors, one aged 18 to 30 and the other aged 80 or older.

Overall study outcomes, separate from this receptor: Estimates of total diversity based on one million sequenced T cells were considered lower bounds and underestimates. Observed TCR beta diversity per million T cells fell roughly linearly with age, and a significant reduction was already apparent by age around 40. Because donor CMV infection status was unknown, age-related changes in expanded clonotypes were potentially confounded. Compared with the aged group, the long-lived group had more naive CD4+ T cells, fewer expanded clones and increased TCR diversity, a pattern suggesting age selection. The percentage of naive T cells measured by flow cytometry correlated strongly with observed TCR beta diversity. Since profiling was done on bulk unsorted PBMCs, naive and antigen-experienced compartments could not be conclusively compared.

The library was prepared using 5' RACE. Reads for this sample came from an Illumina HiSeq 2500. A second PCR of about 7 to 12 cycles was run with a J-beta primer mix and a sample-barcoded 5' primer. A template-switch 5' adaptor carrying 12 random nucleotides introduced a unique molecular identifier onto each TCR beta cDNA molecule. Each sample yielded at least 3 million CDR3-containing paired-end reads. The Mint cDNA synthesis kit, primed by a TRBC-specific oligonucleotide, was used to synthesize first-strand cDNA from all RNA. After uracil-DNA glycosylase treatment, a first 18-cycle PCR used universal primers M1SS and BC2_uni_R on all cDNA. The authors processed their data as follows. For normalization, 1 million high-quality reads were randomly selected from each sample, with every read carrying a distinct molecular identifier. Instead of being binned into consensus sequences, reads that shared molecular identifiers were thrown out. CDR3 identification, clonotype clustering and error correction used MiTCR with a Q25 quality threshold and the strictest error-elimination algorithm. A nonparametric unseen species model using Euler transformation provided a lower-bound estimate of total TCR beta diversity. Using fastp trimming at Q25 and MiXCR clonotype assembly, TCRdb reanalyzed the public sequencing data and kept in-frame beta chains. Every distinct CDR3 protein forms one entry, paired with its most common genes and DNA. These V and J calls are TCRdb output, not the study's own analysis. The sample has hundreds of thousands of distinct CDR3 sequences on record, roughly 64% of them singletons. The biggest ten clones account for approximately 20% of the sample.

V was cut back by 5 bases and J by 2 bases, leaving a gap of 16 bases between them. From cysteine to phenylalanine, the CDR3 is 15 amino acids long. The entry retains the CDR3 DNA only, 45 bases that are in frame from base 1. As encoded in the germline V gene, CDR1 is SGHTA while CDR2 is FQGNSA. This clonotype occurred a few times. The specificity of this receptor is unknown. No base quality values were provided; no much bigger clone lies one nucleotide off. The 39 donors, aged roughly 6 to 90 years, were systemically healthy Caucasian individuals from Russia. Around 10 milliliters of peripheral blood were collected from each donor into EDTA-treated Vacutainer tubes. Ficoll-Paque density-gradient centrifugation was used to isolate PBMCs, with at least 7 million per sample. Trizol reagent was used to extract total RNA from PBMCs, with at least 6 micrograms per sample. For every donor, flow cytometry on a PBMC aliquot measured the percentage of naive CD45RAhigh/CD27high T cells.

This receptor was taken from a man younger than 45 in good health. This sequence uses TRBV7-2 and TRBJ2-7, with TRBD1 tentatively as D gene (6 bases match). Sequencing was carried out using blood. In nucleotide form, the sequence is TGTGCCAGCAGCCCCGCCGGACAGTCCACCTACGAGCAGTACTTC. Translated, it gives CASSPAGQSTYEQYF.